This TCR beta chain appears in the sequencing data of a study of blood T cell repertoires in COVID-19. As processed by the authors: Reference gene primer amplification gave estimated nucleated cell counts. Produced via immunoSEQ multiplex PCR; TCRdb's table is partial and in-frame only. D and trimming were read from the DNA, whereas the V and J calls and clone size are those reported in that table. This sample has over 120,000 clones, with about 79% found just once. Study members were between roughly 18 and 100 years old and lived in approximately 25 US regions. Clinical history reported by participants formed the basis on which cohorts were assigned. Cohort 3 recovered donors had two negative PCRs, clearance, or symptom resolution. The ends were cut back, 4 bases at V and 0 bases at J, with 13 bases in the middle. Germline V gene data show CDR1 as SGHTS and CDR2 as YDEGEE. The CDR3 covers 15 residues.

The sequenced sample was PBMCs or T cells enriched from blood (not recorded which). The chain joins TRBV5-8 to TRBJ1-1, with D maybe TRBD1 (6 bases). The clonotype was recovered from a woman in her fifties or sixties who had recovered from COVID-19. The CDR3 spells CASSSYRVVNTEAFF. Written as DNA, the CDR3 is TGTGCCAGCAGCAGTTACAGGGTGGTGAACACTGAAGCTTTCTTT.